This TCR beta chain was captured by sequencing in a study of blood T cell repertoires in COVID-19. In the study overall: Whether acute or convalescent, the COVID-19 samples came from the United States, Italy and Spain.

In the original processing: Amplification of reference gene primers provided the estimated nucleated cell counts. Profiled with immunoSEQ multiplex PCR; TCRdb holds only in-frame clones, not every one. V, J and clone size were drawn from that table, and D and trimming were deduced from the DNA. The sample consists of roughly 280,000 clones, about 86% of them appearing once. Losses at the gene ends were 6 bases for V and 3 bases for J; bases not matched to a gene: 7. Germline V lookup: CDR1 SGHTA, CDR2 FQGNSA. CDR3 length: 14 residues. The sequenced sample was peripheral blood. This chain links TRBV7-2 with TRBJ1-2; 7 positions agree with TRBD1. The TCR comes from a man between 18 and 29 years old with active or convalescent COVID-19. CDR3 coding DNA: TGTGCCAGCAGACAGACAGGGCTCGACTATGGCTACACCTTC. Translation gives CASRQTGLDYGYTF.